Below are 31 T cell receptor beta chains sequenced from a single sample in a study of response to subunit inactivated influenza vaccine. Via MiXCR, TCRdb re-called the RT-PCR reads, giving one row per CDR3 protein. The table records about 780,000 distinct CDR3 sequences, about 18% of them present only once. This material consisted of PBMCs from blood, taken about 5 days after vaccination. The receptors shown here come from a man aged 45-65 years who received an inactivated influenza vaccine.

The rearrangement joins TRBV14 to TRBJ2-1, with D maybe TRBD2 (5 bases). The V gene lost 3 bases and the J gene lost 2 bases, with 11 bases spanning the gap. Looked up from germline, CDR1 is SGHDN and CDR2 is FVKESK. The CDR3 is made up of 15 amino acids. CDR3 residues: CASSQTAGAYNEQFF. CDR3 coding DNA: TGTGCCAGCAGCCAGACCGCCGGGGCCTACAATGAGCAGTTCTTC. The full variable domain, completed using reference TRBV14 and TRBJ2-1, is EAGVTQFPSHSVIEKGQTVTLRCDPISGHDNLYWYRRVMGKEIKFLLHFVKESKQDESGMPNNRFLAERTGGTYSTLKVQPAELEDSGVYFCASSQTAGAYNEQFFGPGTRLTVL.

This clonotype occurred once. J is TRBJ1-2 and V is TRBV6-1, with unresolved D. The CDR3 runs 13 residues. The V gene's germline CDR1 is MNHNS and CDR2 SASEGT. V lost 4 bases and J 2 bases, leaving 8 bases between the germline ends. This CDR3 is CASSAWANYGYTF. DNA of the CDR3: TGTGCCAGCAGTGCCTGGGCGAACTATGGCTACACCTTC.

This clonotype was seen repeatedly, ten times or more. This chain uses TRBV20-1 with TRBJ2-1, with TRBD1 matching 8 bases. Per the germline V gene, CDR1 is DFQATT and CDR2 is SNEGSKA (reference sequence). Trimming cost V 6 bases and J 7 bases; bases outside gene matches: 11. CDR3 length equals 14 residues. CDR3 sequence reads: CSAPGARGLNEQFF. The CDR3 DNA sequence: TGCAGTGCCCCTGGGGCCAGGGGGCTTAATGAGCAGTTCTTC.

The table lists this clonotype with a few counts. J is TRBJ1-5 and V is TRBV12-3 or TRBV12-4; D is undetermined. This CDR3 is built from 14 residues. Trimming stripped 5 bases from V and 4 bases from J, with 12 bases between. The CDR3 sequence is CASSPAHFNQPQHF. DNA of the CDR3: TGTGCCAGCAGTCCCGCCCATTTTAATCAGCCCCAGCATTTT.

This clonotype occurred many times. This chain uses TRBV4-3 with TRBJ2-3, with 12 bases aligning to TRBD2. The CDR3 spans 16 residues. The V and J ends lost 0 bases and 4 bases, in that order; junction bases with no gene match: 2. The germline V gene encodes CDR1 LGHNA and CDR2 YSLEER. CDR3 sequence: CASSQDLAGGADTQYF. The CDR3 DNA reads TGCGCCAGCAGCCAAGATCTAGCGGGGGGGGCAGATACGCAGTATTTT.

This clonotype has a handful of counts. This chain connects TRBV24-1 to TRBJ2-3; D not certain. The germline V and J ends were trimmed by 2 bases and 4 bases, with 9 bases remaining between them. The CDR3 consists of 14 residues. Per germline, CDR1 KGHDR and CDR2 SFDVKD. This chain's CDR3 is CATSDWARADTQYF. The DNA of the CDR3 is TGTGCCACCAGTGATTGGGCTCGGGCAGATACGCAGTATTTT.

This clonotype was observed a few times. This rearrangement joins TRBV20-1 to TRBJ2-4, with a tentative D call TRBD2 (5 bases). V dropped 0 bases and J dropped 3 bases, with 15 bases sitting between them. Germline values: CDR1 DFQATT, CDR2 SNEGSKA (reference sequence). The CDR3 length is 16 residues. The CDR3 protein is CSARDRTRGGKNIQYF. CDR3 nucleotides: TGCAGTGCTAGAGATAGAACTAGAGGAGGCAAAAACATTCAGTACTTC.

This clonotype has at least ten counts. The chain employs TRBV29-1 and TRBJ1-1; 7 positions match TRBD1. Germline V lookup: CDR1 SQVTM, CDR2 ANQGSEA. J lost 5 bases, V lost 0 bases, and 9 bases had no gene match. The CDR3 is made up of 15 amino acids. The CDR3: CSVEDAGGAETEAFF. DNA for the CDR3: TGCAGCGTTGAAGATGCAGGGGGGGCAGAAACTGAAGCTTTCTTT.

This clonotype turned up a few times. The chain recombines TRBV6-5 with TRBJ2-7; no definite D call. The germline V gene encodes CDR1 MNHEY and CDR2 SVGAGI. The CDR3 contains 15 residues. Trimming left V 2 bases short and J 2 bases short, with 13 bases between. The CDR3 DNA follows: TGTGCCAGCAGTTACGGATCCGAAGCACCCTACGAGCAGTACTTC. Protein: CASSYGSEAPYEQYF.

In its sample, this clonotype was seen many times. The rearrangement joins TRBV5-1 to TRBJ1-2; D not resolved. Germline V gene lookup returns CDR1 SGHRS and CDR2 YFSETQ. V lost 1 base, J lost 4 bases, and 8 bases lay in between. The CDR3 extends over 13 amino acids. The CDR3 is CASSLSLSYGYTF. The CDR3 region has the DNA TGCGCCAGCAGCTTGTCACTATCCTATGGCTACACCTTC. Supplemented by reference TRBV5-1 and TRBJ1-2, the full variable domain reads KAGVTQTPRYLIKTRGQQVTLSCSPISGHRSVSWYQQTPGQGLQFLFEYFSETQRNKGNFPGRFSGRQFSNSRSEMNVSTLELGDSALYLCASSLSLSYGYTFGSGTRLTVV.

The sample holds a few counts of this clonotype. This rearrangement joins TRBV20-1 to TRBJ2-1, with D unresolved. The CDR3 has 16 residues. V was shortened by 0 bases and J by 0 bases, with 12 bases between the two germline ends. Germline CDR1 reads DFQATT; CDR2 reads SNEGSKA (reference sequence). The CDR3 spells CSARDYGQSSYNEQFF. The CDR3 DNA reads TGCAGTGCTAGAGATTACGGCCAGAGCTCCTACAATGAGCAGTTCTTC.

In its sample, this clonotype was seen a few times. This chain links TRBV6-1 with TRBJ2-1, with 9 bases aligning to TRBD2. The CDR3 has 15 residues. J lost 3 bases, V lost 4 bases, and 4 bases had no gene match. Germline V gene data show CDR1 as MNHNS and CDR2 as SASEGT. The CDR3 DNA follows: TGTGCCAGCAGTGCTAGCGGGACTTACTACAATGAGCAGTTCTTC. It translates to CASSASGTYYNEQFF.

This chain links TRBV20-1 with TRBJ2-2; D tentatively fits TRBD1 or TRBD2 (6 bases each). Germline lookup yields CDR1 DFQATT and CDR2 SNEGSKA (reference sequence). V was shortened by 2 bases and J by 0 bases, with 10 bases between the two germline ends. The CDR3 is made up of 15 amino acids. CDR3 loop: CSARTGATNTGELFF. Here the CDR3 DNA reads TGCAGTGCTAGAACGGGGGCTACGAACACCGGGGAGCTGTTTTTT.

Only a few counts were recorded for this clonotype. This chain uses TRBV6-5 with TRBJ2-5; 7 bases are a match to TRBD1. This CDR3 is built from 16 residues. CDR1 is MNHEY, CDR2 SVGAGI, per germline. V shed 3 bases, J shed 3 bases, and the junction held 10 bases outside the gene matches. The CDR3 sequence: CASSYSPRGTKETQYF. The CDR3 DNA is TGTGCCAGCAGTTATTCACCCAGGGGGACGAAAGAGACCCAGTACTTC.

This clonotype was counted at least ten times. CDR3 sequence: CASSYSGGGPVFEQFF. CDR3 nucleotides: TGTGCCAGCAGTTACTCGGGGGGAGGGCCTGTATTTGAGCAGTTCTTC. The J gene is TRBJ2-1, the V gene TRBV6-2 or TRBV6-3; 7 bases match TRBD2. The V gene end was trimmed by 0 bases and the J gene end by 9 bases; junction bases not matched to a gene: 11. Germline V gene sequence: CDR1 MNHEY, CDR2 SVGEGT. The CDR3 runs to 16 residues.

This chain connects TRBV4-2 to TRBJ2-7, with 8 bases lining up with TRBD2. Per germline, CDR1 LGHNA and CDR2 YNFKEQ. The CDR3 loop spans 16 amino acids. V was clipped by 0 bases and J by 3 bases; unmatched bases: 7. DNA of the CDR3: TGTGCCAGCAGCCAAGAACATTCCAGCGGGAGCTACGAGCAGTACTTC. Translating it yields CASSQEHSSGSYEQYF.

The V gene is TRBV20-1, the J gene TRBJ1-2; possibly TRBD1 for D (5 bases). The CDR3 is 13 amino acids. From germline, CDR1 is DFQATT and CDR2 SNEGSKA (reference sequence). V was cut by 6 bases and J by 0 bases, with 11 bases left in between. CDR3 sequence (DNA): TGCAGTGCGCGGGACGAAGCTAACTATGGCTACACCTTC. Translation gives CSARDEANYGYTF.

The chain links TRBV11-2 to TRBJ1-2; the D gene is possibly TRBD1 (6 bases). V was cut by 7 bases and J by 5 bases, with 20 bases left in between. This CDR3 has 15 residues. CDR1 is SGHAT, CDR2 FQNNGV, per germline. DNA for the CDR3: TGTGCCAGCAACCTTCAATCGACAGGACAATATGGCTACACCTTC. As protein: CASNLQSTGQYGYTF.

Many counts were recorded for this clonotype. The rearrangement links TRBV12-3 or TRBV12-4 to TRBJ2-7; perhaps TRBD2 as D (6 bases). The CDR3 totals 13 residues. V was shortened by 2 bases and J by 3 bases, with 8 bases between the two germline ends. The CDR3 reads CASSLLEGYEQYF. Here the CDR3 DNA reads TGTGCCAGCAGTTTATTGGAGGGCTACGAGCAGTACTTC.

The CDR3 loop reads CASSPNLRDNTYNEQYF. The CDR3 DNA follows: TGTGCCAGCAGCCCCAATCTCCGGGACAATACCTACAATGAGCAGTACTTC. The rearrangement uses TRBV12-3 or TRBV12-4 and TRBJ2-1; D is possibly TRBD1 (6 bases). The J call may be mistaken, given a closer DNA end match to TRBJ2-7. The CDR3 extends over 17 amino acids.

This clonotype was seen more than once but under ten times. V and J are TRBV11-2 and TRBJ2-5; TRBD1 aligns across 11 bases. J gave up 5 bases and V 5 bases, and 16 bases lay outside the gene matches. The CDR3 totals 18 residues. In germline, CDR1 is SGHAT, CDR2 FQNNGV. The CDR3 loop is CASSKRTGGVFGLETQYF. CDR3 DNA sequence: TGTGCCAGCAGCAAACGGACAGGGGGCGTATTTGGATTGGAGACCCAGTACTTC.

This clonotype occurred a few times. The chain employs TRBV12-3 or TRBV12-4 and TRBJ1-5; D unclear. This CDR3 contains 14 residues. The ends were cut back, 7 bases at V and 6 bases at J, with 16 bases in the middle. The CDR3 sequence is CASTPDGRSQPQHF. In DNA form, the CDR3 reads TGTGCCAGCACCCCGGACGGGAGGAGTCAGCCCCAGCATTTT.

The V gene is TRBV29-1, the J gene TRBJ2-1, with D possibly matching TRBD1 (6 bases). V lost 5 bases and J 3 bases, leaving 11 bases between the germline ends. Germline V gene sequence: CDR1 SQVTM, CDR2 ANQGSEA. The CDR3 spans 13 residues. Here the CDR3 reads CSVRRTDYNEQFF. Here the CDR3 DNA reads TGCAGCGTTCGCCGGACAGACTACAATGAGCAGTTCTTC.

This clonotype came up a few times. The CDR3 DNA sequence: TGTGCCAGCTCACCGCCCGAGGGAGAGACCCAGTACTTC. As protein: CASSPPEGETQYF. The gene calls are TRBV18 and TRBJ2-5; D is perhaps TRBD2 (5 bases). With 3 bases removed from V and 4 bases from J, the gap between germline ends came to 9 bases. CDR1 and CDR2 from the germline V gene are KGHSH and LQKENI. There are 13 residues in the CDR3. Drawing the rest from reference TRBV18 and TRBJ2-5, the complete variable domain is NAGVMQNPRHLVRRRGQEARLRCSPMKGHSHVYWYRQLPEEGLKFMVYLQKENIIDESGMPKERFSAEFPKEGPSILRIQQVVRGDSAAYFCASSPPEGETQYFGPGTRLLVL.

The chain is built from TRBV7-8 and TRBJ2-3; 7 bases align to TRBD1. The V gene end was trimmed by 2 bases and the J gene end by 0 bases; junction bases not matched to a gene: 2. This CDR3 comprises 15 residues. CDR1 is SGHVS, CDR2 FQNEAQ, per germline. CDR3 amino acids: CASSLWDSSTDTQYF. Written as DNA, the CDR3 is TGTGCCAGCAGCTTATGGGACAGCAGCACAGATACGCAGTATTTT.

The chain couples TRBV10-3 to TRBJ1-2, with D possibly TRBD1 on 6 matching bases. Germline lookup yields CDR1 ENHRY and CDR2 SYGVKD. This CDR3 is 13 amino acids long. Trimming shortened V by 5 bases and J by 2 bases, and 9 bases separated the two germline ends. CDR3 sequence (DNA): TGTGCCATCAGTCGGACAGAGAACTATGGCTACACCTTC. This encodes CAISRTENYGYTF.

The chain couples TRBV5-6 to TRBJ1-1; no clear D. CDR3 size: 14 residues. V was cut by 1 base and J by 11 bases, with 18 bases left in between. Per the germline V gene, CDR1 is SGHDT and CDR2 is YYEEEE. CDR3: CASSLIGSPTVAFF. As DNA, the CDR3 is TGTGCCAGCAGCTTGATCGGCAGTCCCACTGTTGCTTTCTTT.

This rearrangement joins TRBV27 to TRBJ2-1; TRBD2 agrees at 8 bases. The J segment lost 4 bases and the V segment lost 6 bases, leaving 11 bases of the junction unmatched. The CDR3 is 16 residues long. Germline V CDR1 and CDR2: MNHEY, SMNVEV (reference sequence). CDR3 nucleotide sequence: TGTGCCAGCAGCCCCCTAGGACTAGCTAGTTACAATGAGCAGTTCTTC. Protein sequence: CASSPLGLASYNEQFF.

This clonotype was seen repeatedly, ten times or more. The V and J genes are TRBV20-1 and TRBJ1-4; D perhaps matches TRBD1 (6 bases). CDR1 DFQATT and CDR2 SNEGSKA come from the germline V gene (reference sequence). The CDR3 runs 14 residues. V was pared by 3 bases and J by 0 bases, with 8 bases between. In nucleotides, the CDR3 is TGCAGTGCTAGGAGGACAGCAACTAATGAAAAACTGTTTTTT. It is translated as CSARRTATNEKLFF.

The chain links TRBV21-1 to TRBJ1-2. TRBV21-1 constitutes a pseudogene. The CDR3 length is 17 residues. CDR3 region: CASSKEFGRVLGYGYTF. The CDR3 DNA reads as TGTGCCAGCAGCAAAGAGTTCGGCAGGGTACTTGGGTATGGCTACACCTTC.

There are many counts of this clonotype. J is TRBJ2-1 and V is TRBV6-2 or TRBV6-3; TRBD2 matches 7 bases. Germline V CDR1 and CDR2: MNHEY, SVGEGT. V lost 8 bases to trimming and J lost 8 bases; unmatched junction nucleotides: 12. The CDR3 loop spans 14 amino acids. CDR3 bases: TGTGCCAGCCAGAGACTAGGTGGGAGGGATGAGCAGTTCTTC. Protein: CASQRLGGRDEQFF.